These 20 T cell receptor beta chains were sequenced from one sample in a study of CD8 T cells in ankylosing spondylitis. Via MiXCR, TCRdb re-called the 5' RACE reads, giving one row per CDR3 protein. This sample yields 180,000 or so distinct CDR3 sequences, of which roughly 10% are seen a single time; 25% to 30% belongs to the top ten. Source material: blood, either unsorted or a sorted T cell fraction (not recorded which). All receptors derive from a male donor with ankylosing spondylitis or in good health (not recorded which).

This clonotype was counted many times. J is TRBJ1-6 and V is TRBV4-3; D remains ambiguous. V was cut by 1 base and J by 10 bases, with 14 bases left in between. This CDR3 contains 15 residues. Germline V gene lookup returns CDR1 LGHNA and CDR2 YSLEER. The CDR3 nucleotides read TGCGCCAGCAGCCAAGTATGGGGAAGAGGGTCACCCCTCCACTTT. Amino acids: CASSQVWGRGSPLHF.

This chain joins TRBV3-1 and TRBJ1-5, with D possibly being TRBD1 (5 bases). Germline assignment: CDR1 LGHDT and CDR2 YNNKEL (reference sequence). The CDR3 is made up of 15 amino acids. Trimming removed 0 bases at V and 0 bases at J, with 6 bases between. CDR3 DNA: TGTGCCAGCAGCCAAGATAGGGGTAGCAATCAGCCCCAGCATTTT. This translates into CASSQDRGSNQPQHF.

At least ten counts were recorded for this clonotype. DNA of the CDR3: TGTGCCAGCAGTTACGTCACCGGACAGGGGAGTACTGAAGCTTTCTTT. It encodes CASSYVTGQGSTEAFF. The chain carries TRBV6-5 and TRBJ1-1, with TRBD1 matching over 9 bases. J was trimmed by 5 bases and V by 2 bases; bases with no gene match: 9. Germline assignment: CDR1 MNHEY and CDR2 SVGAGI. The CDR3 totals 16 residues.

This clonotype came up many times. The rearrangement links TRBV4-3 to TRBJ2-4; 10 bases agree with TRBD1. Per the germline V gene, CDR1 is LGHNA and CDR2 is YSLEER. Trimming removed 0 bases from V and 13 bases from J; junction bases left unmatched: 6. This CDR3 region has 14 residues. The CDR3 sequence is CASSQDGDRGPQYF. The CDR3 DNA sequence: TGCGCCAGCAGCCAAGATGGGGACAGGGGCCCCCAGTACTTC.

The J gene is TRBJ2-7, the V gene TRBV7-9; 10 bases match TRBD2. The CDR3 spans 15 residues. Germline V gives CDR1 SEHNR, CDR2 FQNEAQ (reference sequence). After removal of 4 bases from V and 6 bases from J, the junction contained 9 bases not matched to a gene. Here the CDR3 DNA reads TGTGCCAGCAGCTCAGCGGGGCTAGCGGGAGTCGAGCAGTACTTC. This encodes CASSSAGLAGVEQYF.

The CDR3 loop reads CASSLGAGQGNTEAFF. The CDR3 bases are TGTGCCAGCAGCTTAGGGGCTGGACAGGGGAACACTGAAGCTTTCTTT. This chain links TRBV7-6 with TRBJ1-1; 8 bases are shared with TRBD1. Trimming cost V 1 base and J 1 base; bases outside gene matches: 5. Looked up from germline, CDR1 is SGHVS and CDR2 is FNYEAQ. The CDR3 loop spans 16 amino acids.

This clonotype came up many times. This rearrangement joins TRBV5-1 to TRBJ1-1, with 7 bases that match TRBD1. CDR1 and CDR2 (germline): SGHRS, YFSETQ. The CDR3 runs to 14 residues. V lost 4 bases and J lost 5; bases outside the gene matches: 8. CDR3 nucleotide sequence: TGCGCCAGCAGCCCCGAGGGACAGCTGACTGAAGCTTTCTTT. Translation: CASSPEGQLTEAFF.

At least ten counts were recorded for this clonotype. CDR3: CASKLAGGYNEQFF. The DNA for the CDR3 is TGTGCCAGCAAACTAGCGGGAGGTTACAATGAGCAGTTCTTC. The J gene is TRBJ2-1, the V gene TRBV2; 12 bases map to TRBD2. The CDR3 loop spans 14 amino acids. Germline CDR1 reads SNHLY; CDR2 reads FYNNEI. Unmatched junction bases numbered 2, after V lost 7 bases and J lost 4 bases.

The rearrangement links TRBV2 to TRBJ2-1; 10 bases map to TRBD1. V trimming: 6 bases; J trimming: 4 bases; junction bases outside the gene matches: 6. The CDR3 has 15 amino acids. CDR1 is SNHLY, CDR2 FYNNEI, per germline. The chain's CDR3 is CASSADRGSYNEQFF. The CDR3 DNA follows: TGTGCCAGCAGCGCGGACAGGGGGTCTTACAATGAGCAGTTCTTC.

The table lists this clonotype with many counts. CDR3 sequence reads: CSAREPAGSHHNEKLFF. CDR3 sequence (DNA): TGCAGTGCTAGAGAACCCGCAGGGAGCCACCATAATGAAAAACTGTTTTTT. The V and J genes are TRBV20-1 and TRBJ1-4; D possibly corresponds to TRBD1 (5 bases). V gave up 0 bases and J gave up 4 bases, with 18 bases separating them. This CDR3 has 17 amino acids. CDR1 is DFQATT, CDR2 SNEGSKA, per germline (reference sequence).

Ten or more counts support this clonotype. V is TRBV5-1 and J is TRBJ2-5, with 12 positions matching TRBD2. Germline CDR1 and CDR2: SGHRS and YFSETQ. Germline trimming cut 0 bases from V and 5 bases from J; bases unmatched to any gene: 8. This CDR3 is 17 amino acids long. The CDR3 region is CASSLDPSGGARETQYF. CDR3 coding DNA: TGCGCCAGCAGCTTGGATCCTAGCGGGGGGGCCCGGGAGACCCAGTACTTC.

The rearrangement uses TRBV4-1 and TRBJ2-3; D possibly corresponds to TRBD1 (6 bases). CDR1 and CDR2 (germline): MGHRA, YSYEKL. This CDR3 is 15 amino acids long. Trimming removed 0 bases at V and 1 base at J, with 8 bases between. As DNA, the CDR3 is TGCGCCAGCAGCCAAGACTACAGGGGCACAGATACGCAGTATTTT. The encoded protein is CASSQDYRGTDTQYF.

This clonotype was found many times. A read error may produce the germline difference seen at one junction end. The genes are TRBV5-1 and TRBJ2-2; 8 bases align to TRBD1. This CDR3 is built from 18 residues. CDR1 is SGHRS, CDR2 YFSETQ, per germline. CDR3 DNA sequence: TGCGCCAGCAACTTGCTCCCTCCGACAGGGGCGAACACCGGGGAGCTGTTTTTT. Its translation: CASNLLPPTGANTGELFF.

Note on this clonotype: At one end, the junction sequence differs from germline, possibly due to a read error. The chain recombines TRBV4-1 with TRBJ2-7, with TRBD1 matching 9 bases. Looked up from germline, CDR1 is MGHRA and CDR2 is YSYEKL. The CDR3 spans 17 residues. The CDR3 bases are TGCGCCAGCAGCCAAGATGATGGGAGGACAGGGGATTTTAAAAGGGACTTC. Translation: CASSQDDGRTGDFKRDF.

This clonotype was recorded many times. The chain uses TRBV29-1 and TRBJ2-7, with TRBD1 as a possible D gene (6 bases). V lost 3 bases and J 3 bases, leaving 12 bases between the germline ends. CDR1 and CDR2 from the germline V gene are SQVTM and ANQGSEA. The CDR3 is 13 amino acids. For the CDR3, the DNA is TGCAGCGTTGAGTCCAGGGGTGGCTACGAGCAGTACTTC. Translated, it gives CSVESRGGYEQYF.

This clonotype was found many times. The chain is built from TRBV29-1 and TRBJ2-7; D may be TRBD1 (6 bases). Trimming left V 1 base short and J 1 base short, with 8 bases between. CDR1 is SQVTM and CDR2 is ANQGSEA in the germline V gene. The CDR3 contains 13 residues. The CDR3 loop is CSVEGTVSYEQYF. For the CDR3, the DNA is TGCAGCGTTGAAGGGACAGTTTCCTACGAGCAGTACTTC.

This rearrangement joins TRBV19 to TRBJ1-1; D remains ambiguous. The V end lost 5 bases, the J end lost 4 bases, and 14 bases lay between the germline ends. The CDR3 consists of 14 residues. Germline V gene sequence: CDR1 LNHDA, CDR2 SQIVND (reference sequence). The CDR3 coding sequence is TGTGCCAGTAGTTTTTCCGTCGACGGCACTGAAGCTTTCTTT. Residues: CASSFSVDGTEAFF. Based on the CDR3 plus reference TRBV19 and TRBJ1-1, the full variable domain is DGGITQSPKYLFRKEGQNVTLSCEQNLNHDAMYWYRQDPGQGLRLIYYSQIVNDFQKGDIAEGYSVSREKKESFPLTVTSAQKNPTAFYLCASSFSVDGTEAFFGQGTRLTVV.

This clonotype turned up a few times. This chain connects TRBV5-1 to TRBJ2-2; D gene uncertain. The CDR3 totals 13 residues. V lost 1 base and J 5 bases, leaving 6 bases between the germline ends. Germline V gives CDR1 SGHRS, CDR2 YFSETQ. The CDR3 loop is CASSLISTGELFF. The CDR3 nucleotides are TGCGCCAGCAGCTTGATCTCAACCGGGGAGCTGTTTTTT.

This clonotype has just a few counts. The V gene is TRBV7-2, the J gene TRBJ1-5; D is unresolved. V was cut by 5 bases and J by 4 bases, with 12 bases left in between. The CDR3 has 14 amino acids. Per germline, CDR1 SGHTA and CDR2 FQGNSA. The chain's CDR3 is CASSGQPSNQPQHF. The CDR3 DNA is TGTGCCAGCAGCGGTCAGCCTTCTAATCAGCCCCAGCATTTT. Full variable domain (missing parts from reference TRBV7-2 and TRBJ1-5): GAGVSQSPSNKVTEKGKDVELRCDPISGHTALYWYRQSLGQGLEFLIYFQGNSAPDKSGLPSDRFSAERTGGSVSTLTIQRTQQEDSAVYLCASSGQPSNQPQHFGDGTRLSIL.

Many counts were recorded for this clonotype. The chain joins TRBV3-1 to TRBJ2-3; 12 bases match TRBD2. V dropped 2 bases and J dropped 8; count of bases not matched to a gene: 11. The CDR3 length is 17 residues. Germline-derived CDR1 and CDR2 are LGHDT and YNNKEL (reference sequence). DNA of the CDR3: TGTGCCAGCAGCCAATCTAGCGGGAGGGCCGGTATCGTTACGCAGTATTTT. It is translated as CASSQSSGRAGIVTQYF.